These T cell receptor beta chains were read from a single sample in a study of neurological immune-mediated disorders. A single record per CDR3 protein comes from TCRdb applying MiXCR to the 5' RACE reads. Among around 30,000 distinct CDR3 sequences listed, about 4.1% were seen once. Sequenced sample: CD4+ T cells from blood. The receptors originated from a woman aged 40 to 49 in good health. Both conserved end residues are part of each CDR3. A D gene is named only where the DNA matches it firmly. The size of a clone is reported for some rows only, either as once, few or many, or as a class for expanded clones.

v_gene	j_gene	d_gene	abundance	CDR3nt	CDR3aa
TRBV6-1	TRBJ1-2	TRBD1	many	TGTGCCAGCAGGGGGACAGGGTCTAACTATGGCTACACCTTC	CASRGTGSNYGYTF
TRBV3-1	TRBJ1-3	.	many	TGTGCCAGCAGCCAAGCATTTGGGGGGTCCTCTGGAAACACCATATATTTT	CASSQAFGGSSGNTIYF
TRBV10-3	TRBJ1-2	.	many	TGTGCCATCAGGGCGGGTACTAACTATGGCTACACCTTC	CAIRAGTNYGYTF
TRBV12-3/TRBV12-4	TRBJ2-2	.	many	TGTGCCAGCCAAACGGGGGGCCCGTTCGCGAACACCGGGGAGCTGTTTTTT	CASQTGGPFANTGELFF
TRBV20-1	TRBJ1-2	.	many	TGCAGTGCTAGGTGGAGAGCCCCTAACTATGGCTACACCTTC	CSARWRAPNYGYTF
TRBV5-1	TRBJ1-2	.	few	TGCGCCAGCAGCAGGTCGGGGGTCGGCTACACCTTC	CASSRSGVGYTF
TRBV4-1	TRBJ2-3	TRBD2	many	TGCGCCAGCAGCCTCCTAGGACTAGCGGGGGGGATTATTAGCACAGATACGCAGTATTTT	CASSLLGLAGGIISTDTQYF
TRBV12-5	TRBJ2-3	.	many	TGTGCTAGTGGTTTGGTACTGGAGTCGCAGTATTTT	CASGLVLESQYF
TRBV3-1	TRBJ2-1	TRBD2	many	TGTGCCAGCAGCCCCCGGGGGGGAATTAGGTATGAGCAGTTCTTC	CASSPRGGIRYEQFF
TRBV4-2	TRBJ2-6	.	many	TGTGCCAGCAGCCAAGATCGGTCCTCTGGGGCCAACGTCCTGACTTTC	CASSQDRSSGANVLTF
TRBV5-1	TRBJ1-1	.	many	TGCGCCAGCAGCTTGGCCCGGAACAGGGTTTCGACTGAAGCTTTCTTT	CASSLARNRVSTEAFF
TRBV6-1	TRBJ1-6	.	many	TGTGCCAGCAGTGGGACCGGGACCCTCAATTCACCCCTCCACTTT	CASSGTGTLNSPLHF
TRBV20-1	TRBJ2-5	TRBD2	many	TGCAGTGCTAGAAAAACTAGCGGTGAAGAGACCCAGTACTTC	CSARKTSGEETQYF
TRBV5-6	TRBJ1-5	.	many	TGTGCCAGCAGCTTGGGTCAGGTGAATCCCCAGCATTTT	CASSLGQVNPQHF
TRBV3-1	TRBJ1-2	.	many	TGTGCCAGCAAGGGCGCTAACTATGGCTACACCTTC	CASKGANYGYTF
TRBV2	TRBJ2-7	TRBD2	many	TGTGCCAGCGAAGATCCGATCGGGGGGGGGTACTACGAGCAGTACTTC	CASEDPIGGGYYEQYF
TRBV6-1	TRBJ1-5	.	many	TGTGCCAGCAGTGAAAACGACGGAGATTCGATGCCCCAGCATTTT	CASSENDGDSMPQHF
TRBV7-9	TRBJ2-7	TRBD1	many	TGTGCCAGCAGCTCGTACGACAGGGGCGACGAGCAGTACTTC	CASSSYDRGDEQYF
TRBV5-1	TRBJ2-5	.	many	TGCGCCAGCAGCTTGTCCAGGGTCCTCCAAGAGACCCAGTACTTC	CASSLSRVLQETQYF
TRBV7-2	TRBJ2-1	TRBD2	many	TGTGCCAGCAGCCAACCGGGACTAGAGGGAAATGAGCAGTTCTTC	CASSQPGLEGNEQFF
TRBV20-1	TRBJ1-5	.	many	TGCAGTGCAAGACTAGGCAATCAGCCCCAGCATTTT	CSARLGNQPQHF
TRBV6-6	TRBJ2-7	.	many	TGTGCCAGCAGTTACTCTTCGGTCACTTCCTACGAGCAGTACTTC	CASSYSSVTSYEQYF
TRBV28	TRBJ1-5	.	many	TGTGCCAGCAGCCCGAGACAGTACCAGAGCCAGCCCCAGCATTTT	CASSPRQYQSQPQHF
TRBV5-1	TRBJ1-4	.	many	TGCGCCAGCAGCTTGGTGGGTGAAAAACTGTTTTTT	CASSLVGEKLFF
TRBV15	TRBJ2-7	.	.	TGTGCCACCAGCAGAGATCGAGCAGGGAACGAGCAGTACTTC	CATSRDRAGNEQYF
TRBV18	TRBJ1-6	TRBD1	.	TGTGCCAGCTCACCCTTCGAGACAGGGGGCAATAATTCACCCCTCCACTTT	CASSPFETGGNNSPLHF
TRBV10-3	TRBJ1-1	TRBD1	many	TGTGCCATCAGGGACAGGCGGATGAACACTGAAGCTTTCTTT	CAIRDRRMNTEAFF
TRBV28	TRBJ2-2	TRBD2	many	TGTGCCAGCAGTTTTCTGAGGGTAGCGGGAGGAACGAACACCGGGGAGCTGTTTTTT	CASSFLRVAGGTNTGELFF
TRBV5-1	TRBJ2-7	TRBD2	many	TGCGCCAGCAGTATGAGTAGCGGGATAGCCTACGAGCAGTACTTC	CASSMSSGIAYEQYF
TRBV28	TRBJ1-5	.	many	TGTGCCAGCAGTCGGACCGGGACACTCAATCAGCCCCAGCATTTT	CASSRTGTLNQPQHF
TRBV10-2	TRBJ2-5	.	many	TGCGCCAGCAGTGAGCCGCCCCAAGAGACCCAGTACTTC	CASSEPPQETQYF
TRBV20-1	TRBJ2-7	.	many	TGCAGTGCATGGGACCCCAGCTCCTACGAGCAGTACTTC	CSAWDPSSYEQYF
TRBV6-2/TRBV6-3	TRBJ1-2	.	many	TGTGCCAGCAGCCTCCAGGGGATTGGGGGCTACACCTTC	CASSLQGIGGYTF
TRBV5-1	TRBJ2-3	.	many	TGCGCCAGCAGCTTGGCCGGGTCAGATACGCAGTATTTT	CASSLAGSDTQYF
TRBV3-1	TRBJ2-7	TRBD1	many	TGTGCCAGCAGCAGGGACAGCTTTACCTACGAGCAGTACTTC	CASSRDSFTYEQYF
TRBV19	TRBJ1-2	TRBD1	few	TGTGCCAGTAGTACCCCAGGGGGCGCGATGGACTATGGCTACACCTTC	CASSTPGGAMDYGYTF
TRBV7-2	TRBJ2-1	.	many	TGTGCCAGCAGCTTAGCGGGAGGTAATTACAATGAGCAGTTCTTC	CASSLAGGNYNEQFF
TRBV14	TRBJ2-5	TRBD1	many	TGTGCCAGCAGTCCCCCGGGGCAGGGGGCGACGCAGACCCAGTACTTC	CASSPPGQGATQTQYF
TRBV3-1	TRBJ2-7	TRBD2	many	TGTGCCAGCAGCCAAGAAGGGAGCGGGGGGAAATACGAGCAGTACTTC	CASSQEGSGGKYEQYF
TRBV29-1	TRBJ2-7	.	many	TGCAGCGTTGCCCGGCCAACAGGGTCCAGCTACGAGCAGTACTTC	CSVARPTGSSYEQYF
TRBV5-1	TRBJ1-2	TRBD1	many	TGCGCCAGCAGCTCCGGGACAGGGGGCTGGTATGGCTACACCTTC	CASSSGTGGWYGYTF
TRBV11-2	TRBJ2-3	TRBD2	many	TGTGCCAGCAGCTCTCTCTTTGCGGGGGGGCGCCCGCAGAGCACAGATACGCAGTATTTT	CASSSLFAGGRPQSTDTQYF
TRBV4-1	TRBJ2-7	TRBD2	many	TGCGCCAGCAGCCAAGATGAAAGCTTATCTAGCGGATTTTACGAGCAGTACTTC	CASSQDESLSSGFYEQYF
TRBV7-8	TRBJ2-1	.	many	TGTGCCAGCAGCCCCGGTTTGAATTACAATGAGCAGTTCTTC	CASSPGLNYNEQFF
TRBV12-3/TRBV12-4	TRBJ2-3	.	many	TGTGCCAGCAGACCCGGGACTCTTGGGAAGGGATTGGCAGATACGCAGTATTTT	CASRPGTLGKGLADTQYF
TRBV7-2	TRBJ1-2	.	many	TGTGCCAGCAGCCCCGGGGGGACTTCTTTTCACTATGGCTACACCTTC	CASSPGGTSFHYGYTF
TRBV28	TRBJ2-1	.	many	TGTGCCAGCAGTCCCCAACCAGACAATGAGCAGTTCTTC	CASSPQPDNEQFF
TRBV6-5	TRBJ1-2	.	many	TGTGCCAGCAGTTACTCGAGTGAGCCCTATGGCTACACCTTC	CASSYSSEPYGYTF
TRBV6-5	TRBJ1-3	.	many	TGTGCCAGCAGCGCTGGGTCGAAGGCTGGAAACACCATATATTTT	CASSAGSKAGNTIYF
TRBV7-6	TRBJ1-1	.	many	TGTGCCAGCAGCTCACAGGGGAACACTGAAGCTTTCTTT	CASSSQGNTEAFF
TRBV5-6	TRBJ2-4	.	many	TGTGCCAGCCTGCTATCCTGGGAGGCCAAAAACATTCAGTACTTC	CASLLSWEAKNIQYF
TRBV7-2	TRBJ2-7	TRBD1	many	TGTGCCAGCAGCTTAGATAGTGGACAGGGGTACGAGCAGTACTTC	CASSLDSGQGYEQYF
TRBV20-1	TRBJ2-3	TRBD2	.	TGCAGTGCTAGAGATCCTAGCGGGGGGGATACGCAGTATTTT	CSARDPSGGDTQYF
TRBV7-9	TRBJ1-6	.	many	TGTGCCAGCAGCCTACAGGGTAATAATTCACCCCTCCACTTT	CASSLQGNNSPLHF
TRBV11-2	TRBJ2-7	TRBD1	.	TGTGCCAGCAGCACCCGGACAGGGAACGAGCAGTACTTC	CASSTRTGNEQYF